Detailed here is one T cell receptor (beta chain). These data belong to a study of blood T cell repertoires in COVID-19. Study information: Donors in the United States, Italy and Spain gave samples during acute or convalescent COVID-19.

Per the study methods: Amplifying reference gene primers gave estimates of nucleated cell counts. The data were produced by immunoSEQ multiplex PCR, yet TCRdb's version contains in-frame clones alone and is incomplete. The V and J calls and clone size are taken from that table; D and trimming were inferred from the DNA. The top ten hold 7.5% to 9.5% of the sample, which has fewer than 650,000 clones, less than 90% seen once. V lost 8 bases and J lost 8; bases outside the gene matches: 8. This CDR3 is built from 14 residues. Per germline, CDR1 SNHLY and CDR2 FYNNEI. Those enrolled in Seattle joined during active infection and were followed longitudinally afterward.

The chain combines TRBV2 with TRBJ1-6, with 8 bases lining up with TRBD1. The origin of this receptor is a woman aged 45 to 65 with COVID-19, enrolled during active disease. Specimen: peripheral blood. The CDR3 is CASARTGTDSPLHF. Here the CDR3 DNA reads TGTGCCAGCGCGCGGACAGGGACAGATTCACCCCTCCACTTT. The variable domain in full, completed from reference TRBV2 and TRBJ1-6, reads EPEVTQTPSHQVTQMGQEVILRCVPISNHLYFYWYRQILGQKVEFLVSFYNNEISEKSEIFDDQFSVERPDGSNFTLKIRSTKLEDSAMYFCASARTGTDSPLHFGNGTRLTVT.